This T cell receptor beta chain is from a study of cytomegalovirus exposure and HLA in healthy donors. Study conclusions and caveats: Roughly uniform depth of sequencing across donors was assumed in presence/absence analyses. Later genetic work tied a missense DCLRE1C variant to beta-chain V and J trimming. Cytomegalovirus status was reportedly diagnosed by the classifier with high sensitivity and specificity. 150 to 200 TCR beta chains were listed as cytomegalovirus-associated.

This CDR3 spans 15 amino acids. Trimming pared 6 bases from V and 2 bases from J, leaving 16 bases between. Germline assignment: CDR1 LNHNV and CDR2 YYDKDF (reference sequence). Details on this clone: Its antigen is still unknown.

In the PCR, 60 Vbeta and 13 Jbeta primers were used. Measured with immunoSEQ multiplex PCR; TCRdb has only the in-frame clones, and not every one. The sample records around 63,000 clones, around four fifths being singletons. The V call is TRBV15, the J call TRBJ2-5, with D perhaps TRBD1 (5 bases). The source is a woman between 25 and 40 years old in good health and CMV-seronegative. Sequences were obtained from PBMCs. The CDR3 DNA reads as TGTGCCACCAGAAGAAGGGGTGTTTCACAAGAGACCCAGTACTTC. Translating it yields CATRRRGVSQETQYF.